A selection of T cell receptor beta chains follows, all from one sample in a study of human T cells and chemical hapten exposure. TCRdb recomputed calls from the RACE reads with MiXCR, one row per CDR3 protein. This sample has some 330,000 distinct CDR3 sequences; approximately 5.8% occur once, and the top ten carry over 7%. Sequences were derived from whole blood, sampled in connection with sensitization to the hapten diphenylcyclopropenone (DPC). The source is a woman between 18 and 30 years old with alopecia areata. Some clones in this sample may be carry-over from other donors' samples. CDR3s include the opening cysteine and the closing phenylalanine or tryptophan. The order of the fields is D gene, V gene, clone size, J gene, CDR3 protein, CDR3 DNA. A D gene is named only where the DNA matches it firmly. The listing skips clone size in some rows; elsewhere it reads once, few, many or a size class.

d_call: -
v_call: TRBV12-3/TRBV12-4
clone_size: many
j_call: TRBJ1-4
cdr3_aa: CASSFAPRHARSEKLFF
cdr3_nt: TGTGCCAGCAGTTTTGCCCCTAGACACGCCCGGAGTGAAAAACTGTTTTTT

d_call: -
v_call: TRBV7-6
clone_size: many
j_call: TRBJ2-5
cdr3_aa: CASSLERERETQYF
cdr3_nt: TGTGCCAGCAGCTTAGAAAGGGAACGGGAGACCCAGTACTTC

d_call: -
v_call: TRBV28
clone_size: few
j_call: TRBJ2-3
cdr3_aa: CASSFPSTGKDTQYF
cdr3_nt: TGTGCCAGCAGTTTCCCCTCTACAGGGAAAGATACGCAGTATTTT

d_call: TRBD2
v_call: TRBV4-3
clone_size: many
j_call: TRBJ2-3
cdr3_aa: CASSQVVGLAGLNTQYF
cdr3_nt: TGCGCCAGCAGCCAAGTGGTGGGACTAGCGGGGTTAAATACGCAGTATTTT

d_call: TRBD1
v_call: TRBV25-1
clone_size: few
j_call: TRBJ2-7
cdr3_aa: CASSDRDRGIYEQYF
cdr3_nt: TGTGCCAGCAGTGACCGGGACAGGGGGATCTACGAGCAGTACTTC

d_call: TRBD2
v_call: TRBV7-9
clone_size: few
j_call: TRBJ2-3
cdr3_aa: CASSRTSGGSRGTDTQYF
cdr3_nt: TGTGCCAGCAGCCGGACTAGCGGGGGATCGCGGGGCACAGATACGCAGTATTTT

d_call: TRBD2
v_call: TRBV7-9
clone_size: few
j_call: TRBJ2-5
cdr3_aa: CASSSTKSGGSPGAQYF
cdr3_nt: TGTGCCAGCAGCTCTACCAAAAGCGGGGGTTCTCCGGGGGCCCAGTACTTC

d_call: -
v_call: TRBV2
clone_size: -
j_call: TRBJ2-7
cdr3_aa: CASSDGPPYEQYF
cdr3_nt: TGTGCCAGCAGCGACGGGCCCCCCTACGAGCAGTACTTC

d_call: -
v_call: TRBV13
clone_size: few
j_call: TRBJ1-1
cdr3_aa: CASSLGLRATEAFF
cdr3_nt: TGTGCCAGCAGCTTAGGCCTGAGGGCCACTGAAGCTTTCTTT

d_call: TRBD2
v_call: TRBV20-1
clone_size: -
j_call: TRBJ2-7
cdr3_aa: CSARPGLAGAYEQYF
cdr3_nt: TGCAGTGCTAGACCCGGACTAGCGGGGGCCTACGAGCAGTACTTC

d_call: -
v_call: TRBV11-1
clone_size: -
j_call: TRBJ1-4
cdr3_aa: CASSALWGEKLFF
cdr3_nt: TGTGCCAGCAGCGCCCTGTGGGGTGAAAAACTGTTTTTT

d_call: -
v_call: TRBV2
clone_size: -
j_call: TRBJ2-3
cdr3_aa: CASSGGTASTDTQYF
cdr3_nt: TGTGCCAGCAGTGGGGGGACGGCGAGCACAGATACGCAGTATTTT

d_call: TRBD1
v_call: TRBV11-3
clone_size: -
j_call: TRBJ2-3
cdr3_aa: CASSLSGTDTDMQYF
cdr3_nt: TGTGCCAGCAGCTTATCAGGGACAGACACAGATATGCAGTATTTT

d_call: -
v_call: TRBV7-2
clone_size: many
j_call: TRBJ2-3
cdr3_aa: CASSLDGGPGDTQYF
cdr3_nt: TGTGCCAGCAGCTTAGATGGGGGGCCAGGAGATACGCAGTATTTT

d_call: -
v_call: TRBV4-1
clone_size: -
j_call: TRBJ1-3
cdr3_aa: CASSQGRQKAHTIYF
cdr3_nt: TGCGCCAGCAGCCAGGGTAGACAGAAGGCGCACACCATATATTTT

d_call: TRBD2
v_call: TRBV3-1
clone_size: -
j_call: TRBJ2-3
cdr3_aa: CASSPPLGGGGNSIYGDTQYF
cdr3_nt: TGTGCCAGCAGCCCCCCTCTCGGTGGCGGGGGGAATAGTATTTATGGGGATACGCAGTATTTT

d_call: -
v_call: TRBV19
clone_size: -
j_call: TRBJ1-6
cdr3_aa: CASSTSGTRNSPLHF
cdr3_nt: TGTGCCAGTAGTACCTCCGGTACGCGGAATTCACCCCTCCACTTT

d_call: TRBD1
v_call: TRBV18
clone_size: many
j_call: TRBJ2-4
cdr3_aa: CASSPPLQGVKNIQYF
cdr3_nt: TGTGCCAGCTCTCCGCCTTTACAGGGGGTCAAAAACATTCAGTACTTC

d_call: -
v_call: TRBV7-9
clone_size: few
j_call: TRBJ1-4
cdr3_aa: CASSLSGGPNEKLFF
cdr3_nt: TGTGCCAGCAGCTTATCTGGGGGGCCGAACGAAAAACTGTTTTTT

d_call: -
v_call: TRBV28
clone_size: few
j_call: TRBJ2-7
cdr3_aa: CASGGVLPTYEQYF
cdr3_nt: TGTGCCAGCGGTGGGGTCCTCCCCACCTACGAGCAGTACTTC